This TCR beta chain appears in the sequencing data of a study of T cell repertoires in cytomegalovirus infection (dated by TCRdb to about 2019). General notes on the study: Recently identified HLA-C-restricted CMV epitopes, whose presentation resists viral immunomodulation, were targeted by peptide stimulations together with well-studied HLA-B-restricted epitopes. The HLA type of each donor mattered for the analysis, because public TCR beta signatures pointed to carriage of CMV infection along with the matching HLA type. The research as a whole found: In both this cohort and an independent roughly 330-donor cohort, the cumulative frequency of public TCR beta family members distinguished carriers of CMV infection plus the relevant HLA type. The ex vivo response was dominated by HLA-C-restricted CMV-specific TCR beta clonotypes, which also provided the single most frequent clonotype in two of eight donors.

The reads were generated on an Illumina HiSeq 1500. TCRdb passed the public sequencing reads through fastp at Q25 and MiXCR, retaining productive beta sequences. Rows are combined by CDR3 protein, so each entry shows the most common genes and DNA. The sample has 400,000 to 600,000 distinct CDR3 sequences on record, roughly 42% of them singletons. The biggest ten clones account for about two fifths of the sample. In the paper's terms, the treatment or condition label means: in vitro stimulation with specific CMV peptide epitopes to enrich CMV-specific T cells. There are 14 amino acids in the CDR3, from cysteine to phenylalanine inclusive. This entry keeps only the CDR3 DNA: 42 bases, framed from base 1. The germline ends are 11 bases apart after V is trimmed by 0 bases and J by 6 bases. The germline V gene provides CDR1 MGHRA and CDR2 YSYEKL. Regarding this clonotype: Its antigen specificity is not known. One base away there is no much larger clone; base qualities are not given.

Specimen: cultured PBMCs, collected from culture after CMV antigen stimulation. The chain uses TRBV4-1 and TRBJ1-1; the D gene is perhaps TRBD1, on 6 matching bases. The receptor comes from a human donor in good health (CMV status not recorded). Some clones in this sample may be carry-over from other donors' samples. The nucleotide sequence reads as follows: TGCGCCAGCAGCCAAGAAACTTGGGGGCCTGAAGCTTTCTTT. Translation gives CASSQETWGPEAFF.